What follows are 32 T cell receptor beta chains derived from one specimen sequenced in a study of T cell repertoires in cytomegalovirus infection. TCRdb re-derived calls from the reads in MiXCR, one entry per CDR3 protein. The table shows a few hundred thousand distinct CDR3 sequences, with about a sixth occurring only once. Sequenced input: CD8+ T cells from PBMCs. The receptors were sampled from a human donor in good health (CMV status not recorded). Some clones in this sample may be carry-over from other donors' samples.

The rearrangement links TRBV7-9 to TRBJ2-1; D gene uncertain. The length of the CDR3 is 11 residues. V was cut by 8 bases and J by 11 bases, with 13 bases left in between. CDR1 and CDR2 from the germline V gene are SEHNR and FQNEAQ (reference sequence). The CDR3 bases are TGTGCCAGCCTGGCCGAGTTTAAGCAGTTCTTC. Encoded protein: CASLAEFKQFF.

The chain couples TRBV2 to TRBJ1-2; 9 bases agree with TRBD1. This CDR3 comprises 14 residues. Losses at the gene ends were 10 bases for V and 5 bases for J; bases not matched to a gene: 11. The germline V gene has CDR1 SNHLY and CDR2 FYNNEI. Here the CDR3 reads CANQKQGAEYGYTF. For the CDR3, the DNA is TGTGCCAACCAGAAACAGGGGGCGGAATATGGCTACACCTTC.

In its sample, this clonotype was seen a few times. J is TRBJ1-2 and V is TRBV7-9; no reliable D call. Germline assignment: CDR1 SEHNR and CDR2 FQNEAQ (reference sequence). This CDR3 is built from 16 residues. V dropped 5 bases and J dropped 8 bases, with 24 bases sitting between them. The CDR3 DNA is TGTGCCAGCAGCCCGGTGGGGAGAGAGGTTACTAGAGGCTACACCTTC. This sequence encodes CASSPVGREVTRGYTF.

The V call is TRBV19, the J call TRBJ2-6, with D perhaps assigned TRBD1 or TRBD2 (5 bases each). Germline V gene data show CDR1 as LNHDA and CDR2 as SQIVND (reference sequence). The CDR3 spans 20 residues. V lost 7 bases to trimming and J lost 0 bases, with 25 bases between them. This CDR3 is CASIGGAFAFSNSGANVLTF. The CDR3 DNA sequence: TGTGCCAGTATTGGGGGAGCTTTCGCATTTTCAAACTCTGGGGCCAACGTCCTGACTTTC.

This clonotype was counted ten times or more. The V call is TRBV24-1, the J call TRBJ2-3, with 7 bases that match TRBD2. This CDR3 comprises 15 residues. Trimming cost V 3 bases and J 0 bases; bases outside gene matches: 2. CDR1 is KGHDR and CDR2 is SFDVKD in the germline V gene. The CDR3 here is CATSDGRDSTDTQYF. CDR3 nucleotides: TGTGCCACCAGTGATGGGAGGGATAGCACAGATACGCAGTATTTT.

This chain uses TRBV5-1 with TRBJ1-1; D is unclear. The ends were cut back, 0 bases at V and 2 bases at J, with 8 bases in the middle. Germline values: CDR1 SGHRS, CDR2 YFSETQ. This CDR3 is built from 14 residues. The CDR3 DNA reads TGCGCCAGCAGCTTGGGCTTAGGTAACACTGAAGCTTTCTTT. Protein sequence: CASSLGLGNTEAFF.

A remark on this clonotype: This could be a read error, since a much larger clone is one nucleotide away. This sequence joins TRBV7-8 and TRBJ1-4, with D tentatively TRBD1 (5 bases). CDR3 size: 15 residues. Germline lookup yields CDR1 SGHVS and CDR2 FQNEAQ. With 5 bases removed from V and 8 bases from J, the gap between germline ends came to 18 bases. CDR3 DNA sequence: TGTGCCAGCAGCCTCCGGGGCCTCGAAGGGGAAAAACTGTTTTTT. Translating it yields CASSLRGLEGEKLFF.

This clonotype was observed at least ten times. The chain couples TRBV6-5 to TRBJ2-1; D may correspond to TRBD1 or TRBD2 (6 bases each). Trimming removed 5 bases from V and 3 bases from J, with 17 bases in between. The CDR3 spans 16 residues. The V gene's germline CDR1 is MNHEY and CDR2 SVGAGI. Here the CDR3 reads CASSTEGTKVYNEQFF. The CDR3 DNA is TGTGCCAGCAGTACGGAGGGGACAAAAGTCTACAATGAGCAGTTCTTC.

This sequence joins TRBV13 and TRBJ2-1; D unclear. V lost 5 bases, J lost 3 bases, and 11 bases lay in between. This CDR3 is built from 14 residues. The germline gives CDR1 PRHDT, CDR2 FYEKMQ (reference sequence). This CDR3 reads CASSASGLYNEQFF. CDR3 nucleotide sequence: TGTGCCAGCAGCGCCTCCGGGCTCTACAATGAGCAGTTCTTC.

Regarding this clonotype: One end of the junction is discordant with germline, which a read error may explain. This chain uses TRBV5-1 with TRBJ1-1; possible D gene TRBD1, 5 bases. The V gene's germline CDR1 is SGHRS and CDR2 YFSETQ. The CDR3 is 14 amino acids. CDR3: CASRLGPPNTEAFF. In DNA, the CDR3 is TGCGCCAGCAGATTGGGGCCCCCGAACACTGAAGCTTTCTTT.

This chain connects TRBV12-3 or TRBV12-4 to TRBJ2-2; unclear D gene. The CDR3 is 13 residues long. V was shortened by 3 bases and J by 6 bases, with 8 bases between the two germline ends. CDR3 loop: CASSFSSAGELFF. Here the CDR3 DNA reads TGTGCCAGCAGTTTTTCGAGCGCCGGGGAGCTGTTTTTT.

The gene calls are TRBV28 and TRBJ2-7; TRBD1 matches 7 bases. The CDR3 covers 17 residues. Germline V gene sequence: CDR1 MDHEN, CDR2 SYDVKM. V dropped 1 base and J dropped 4; count of bases not matched to a gene: 13. The DNA of the CDR3 is TGTGCCAGCAGTTTATCCCTCACAGGGGCCCACTCTTACGAGCAGTACTTC. This encodes CASSLSLTGAHSYEQYF.

The chain is built from TRBV29-1 and TRBJ2-3; perhaps TRBD2 as D (5 bases). The CDR3 loop spans 13 amino acids. Trimming stripped 4 bases from V and 4 bases from J, with 12 bases between. Germline assignment: CDR1 SQVTM and CDR2 ANQGSEA. The CDR3 DNA reads TGCAGCGTTGGGACCCTGCGGGCAGATACGCAGTATTTT. It is translated as CSVGTLRADTQYF.

The gene calls are TRBV6-5 and TRBJ2-7; possibly TRBD1 or TRBD2 for D (6 bases each). This CDR3 has 17 amino acids. Germline-derived CDR1 and CDR2 are MNHEY and SVGAGI. V lost 3 bases and J 5 bases, leaving 23 bases between the germline ends. Here the CDR3 DNA reads TGTGCCAGCAGTTATTTCCCTTTGGAGGGGGAATTGAACGAGCAGTACTTC. This gives the protein CASSYFPLEGELNEQYF.

This clonotype was detected only a few times. The chain recombines TRBV27 with TRBJ2-1; 9 nucleotides match TRBD2. The CDR3 is made up of 19 amino acids. V shed 1 base, J shed 8 bases, and the junction held 18 bases outside the gene matches. CDR1 MNHEY and CDR2 SMNVEV come from the germline V gene (reference sequence). In nucleotides, the CDR3 is TGTGCCAGCAGTTTATGGGGGGTATTAGCGGGGGCACTCACACATGAGCAGTTCTTC. This sequence encodes CASSLWGVLAGALTHEQFF.

The CDR3 nucleotides read TGCAGCGTTGATCAAACAGGGAGCACTGAAGCTTTCTTT. This encodes CSVDQTGSTEAFF. The gene calls are TRBV29-1 and TRBJ1-1; the D gene is possibly TRBD1 (6 bases). The ends were cut back, 3 bases at V and 4 bases at J, with 12 bases in the middle. This CDR3 contains 13 residues. Germline V gives CDR1 SQVTM, CDR2 ANQGSEA.

This clonotype was recorded once. The V call is TRBV5-3, the J call TRBJ2-3; tentative D call: TRBD1 (5 bases). TRBV5-3 carries the ORF label, with uncertain function. V was cut by 8 bases and J by 2 bases, with 12 bases left in between. The CDR3 sequence is 13 residues long. The CDR3 DNA reads TGTGCCAGCGTAGGGGAAACCACAGATACGCAGTATTTT. Translating it yields CASVGETTDTQYF.

This clonotype was seen a few times. This chain uses TRBV20-1 with TRBJ2-1; D remains unclear. Germline-derived CDR1 and CDR2 are DFQATT and SNEGSKA (reference sequence). The CDR3 covers 13 residues. Trimming removed 6 bases from V and 0 bases from J, with 9 bases in between. For the CDR3, the DNA is TGCAGTGCCGACCGGGTCTCCTACAATGAGCAGTTCTTC. Its translation is CSADRVSYNEQFF.

This clonotype was found a few times. The J gene is TRBJ1-5, the V gene TRBV4-1, with a possible D match to TRBD1 (6 bases). Between the trimmed V and J ends, which lost 6 bases and 3 bases, there was a span of 12 bases. The CDR3 consists of 14 residues. Per the germline V gene, CDR1 is MGHRA and CDR2 is YSYEKL. The CDR3 sequence is CASSRTDDNQPQHF. DNA of the CDR3: TGCGCCAGCAGTCGGACAGACGACAATCAGCCCCAGCATTTT.

The table lists this clonotype with many counts. The chain carries TRBV7-2 and TRBJ1-6, with 9 bases that match TRBD1. The germline CDR1 and CDR2 sequences are SGHTA and FQGNSA. V shed 5 bases, J shed 7 bases, and the junction held 12 bases outside the gene matches. The length of the CDR3 is 17 residues. This chain's CDR3 is CASSRPGQGRGNSPLHF. The CDR3 DNA sequence: TGTGCCAGCAGCCGCCCGGGACAGGGACGGGGCAATTCACCCCTCCACTTT.

This clonotype has at least ten counts. The chain is built from TRBV7-9 and TRBJ2-5, with D perhaps matching TRBD2 (7 bases). V dropped 5 bases and J dropped 5 bases, with 18 bases sitting between them. This CDR3 region has 15 residues. Per germline, CDR1 SEHNR and CDR2 FQNEAQ (reference sequence). The CDR3 DNA reads as TGTGCCAGCAGCCCGAAGGGGGGGCCCTTGGAGACCCAGTACTTC. Translating it yields CASSPKGGPLETQYF.

This chain connects TRBV20-1 to TRBJ2-4, with 7 bases that match TRBD1. CDR1 DFQATT and CDR2 SNEGSKA come from the germline V gene (reference sequence). The CDR3 sequence is 17 residues long. V shed 0 bases and J 3 bases; nucleotides not matched to a gene: 11. The CDR3 region is CSARDSWTGPDKNIQYF. Here the CDR3 DNA reads TGCAGTGCTAGAGATTCCTGGACAGGCCCAGACAAAAACATTCAGTACTTC.

The table lists this clonotype with many counts. This CDR3 reads CASSLETGGPGNTIYF. The CDR3 coding sequence is TGTGCCAGCAGCTTAGAGACGGGAGGCCCTGGAAACACCATATATTTT. The chain is built from TRBV7-2 and TRBJ1-3; D unresolved. The CDR3 runs 16 residues. In germline, CDR1 is SGHTA, CDR2 FQGNSA. Trimming removed 1 base from V and 2 bases from J, with 12 bases in between.

V is TRBV6-2 or TRBV6-3 and J is TRBJ2-7, with TRBD1 matching 9 bases. The germline V gene encodes CDR1 MNHEY and CDR2 SVGEGT. The CDR3 extends over 16 amino acids. The ends lost 8 bases at V and 2 bases at J; junction bases unmatched: 13. The CDR3 bases are TGTGCCAGCGACAGGGGGGCGGAAGAGTCACCCTACGAGCAGTACTTC. Amino acid sequence: CASDRGAEESPYEQYF.

In its sample, this clonotype was seen many times. The J gene is TRBJ1-2, the V gene TRBV7-9, with D possibly TRBD1 on 5 matching bases. Germline V lookup: CDR1 SEHNR, CDR2 FQNEAQ (reference sequence). V was shortened by 10 bases and J by 1 base, with 19 bases between the two germline ends. The CDR3 consists of 15 residues. This chain's CDR3 is CATISDQGYNYGYTF. The CDR3 bases are TGTGCCACAATTTCCGACCAGGGCTATAACTATGGCTACACCTTC. The full variable domain, with the rest looked up from reference TRBV7-9 and TRBJ1-2, is DTGVSQNPRHKITKRGQNVTFRCDPISEHNRLYWYRQTLGQGPEFLTYFQNEAQLEKSRLLSDRFSAERPKGSFSTLEIQRTEQGDSAMYLCATISDQGYNYGYTFGSGTRLTVV.

This clonotype has at least ten counts. This chain joins TRBV5-6 and TRBJ2-7; 8 nucleotides agree with TRBD1. Losses at the gene ends were 1 base for V and 5 bases for J; bases not matched to a gene: 8. The CDR3 has 15 residues. In germline, CDR1 is SGHDT, CDR2 YYEEEE. CDR3 nucleotide sequence: TGTGCCAGCAGCTTGCACGGACAGGGAGACGACGAGCAGTACTTC. This translates into CASSLHGQGDDEQYF.

This clonotype has ten or more counts. A read error may produce the germline difference seen at one junction end. The genes are TRBV5-1 and TRBJ2-7; TRBD1 aligns across 9 bases. The CDR3 has 14 residues. Per the germline V gene, CDR1 is SGHRS and CDR2 is YFSETQ. DNA of the CDR3: TGTGCCAGCAGCTTGGACAGGGGCTCCTACGAGCAGTACTTC. Its protein is CASSLDRGSYEQYF.

This clonotype showed up many times. The chain uses TRBV2 and TRBJ1-2; tentative D call: TRBD1 (5 bases). The germline V and J ends were trimmed by 0 bases and 5 bases, with 7 bases remaining between them. This CDR3 spans 13 amino acids. CDR1 is SNHLY, CDR2 FYNNEI, per germline. Here the CDR3 reads CASSEAGHYGYTF. Written as DNA, the CDR3 is TGTGCCAGCAGTGAAGCCGGACATTATGGCTACACCTTC.

This clonotype appeared many times. CDR3 region: CASSLVLAGASGANVLTF. CDR3 DNA: TGTGCCAGCAGCTTAGTCCTCGCAGGGGCGTCTGGGGCCAACGTCCTGACTTTC. The gene calls are TRBV7-8 and TRBJ2-6; a weak D match, TRBD1 (6 bases). There are 18 residues in the CDR3. Trimming shortened V by 1 base and J by 1 base, and 14 bases separated the two germline ends. CDR1 and CDR2 from the germline V gene are SGHVS and FQNEAQ.

The chain has TRBV29-1 and TRBJ2-2; no firm D call. Trimming removed 3 bases at V and 1 base at J, with 9 bases between. This CDR3 comprises 14 residues. Germline CDR1 SQVTM, CDR2 ANQGSEA. The CDR3 nucleotides are TGCAGCGTTGAGAGTTTGGAGAACACCGGGGAGCTGTTTTTT. Translated: CSVESLENTGELFF.

The chain combines TRBV7-6 with TRBJ1-4, with D unclear. Germline CDR1 is SGHVS and CDR2 is FNYEAQ. The CDR3 covers 16 residues. Trimming pared 5 bases from V and 0 bases from J, leaving 13 bases between. CDR3 sequence (DNA): TGTGCCAGCAGCCATGTGGTCCGATCAACTAATGAAAAACTGTTTTTT. It yields the protein CASSHVVRSTNEKLFF.

This chain joins TRBV25-1 and TRBJ2-3; D is uncertain. The germline V and J ends were trimmed by 3 bases and 7 bases, with 11 bases remaining between them. The CDR3 is 13 residues long. The germline V gene has CDR1 MGHDK and CDR2 SYGVNS. CDR3 residues: CASSDRPTYTQYF. CDR3 bases: TGTGCCAGCAGTGACCGGCCCACCTATACGCAGTATTTT. The variable domain in full, completed from reference TRBV25-1 and TRBJ2-3, reads EADIYQTPRYLVIGTGKKITLECSQTMGHDKMYWYQQDPGMELHLIHYSYGVNSTEKGDLSSESTVSRIRTEHFPLTLESARPSHTSQYLCASSDRPTYTQYFGPGTRLTVL.